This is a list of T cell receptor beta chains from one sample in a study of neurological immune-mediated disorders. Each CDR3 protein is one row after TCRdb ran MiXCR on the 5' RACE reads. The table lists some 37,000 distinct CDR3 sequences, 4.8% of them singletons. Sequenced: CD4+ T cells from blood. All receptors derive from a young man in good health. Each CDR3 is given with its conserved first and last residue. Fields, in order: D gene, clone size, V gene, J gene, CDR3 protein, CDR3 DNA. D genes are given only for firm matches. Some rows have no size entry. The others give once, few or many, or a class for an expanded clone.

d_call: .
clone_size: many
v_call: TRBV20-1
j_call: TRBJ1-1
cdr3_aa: CSARTPGRPEAFF
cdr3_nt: TGCAGTGCTAGGACCCCGGGCCGCCCTGAAGCTTTCTTT

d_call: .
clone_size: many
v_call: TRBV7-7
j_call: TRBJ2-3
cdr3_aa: CASSLGPTDTQYF
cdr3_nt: TGTGCTAGCAGCTTAGGCCCCACAGATACGCAGTATTTT

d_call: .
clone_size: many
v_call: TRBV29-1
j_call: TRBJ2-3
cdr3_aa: CSVEISADTQYF
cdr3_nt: TGCAGCGTTGAAATTTCGGCAGATACGCAGTATTTT

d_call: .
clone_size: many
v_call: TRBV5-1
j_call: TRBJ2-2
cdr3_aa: CASSLAGPRAGELFF
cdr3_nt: TGCGCCAGCAGCTTGGCCGGGCCACGTGCGGGGGAGCTGTTTTTT

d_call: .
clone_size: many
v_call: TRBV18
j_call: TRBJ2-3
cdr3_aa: CASSQDRDTQYF
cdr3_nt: TGTGCCAGCTCCCAAGACAGGGATACGCAGTATTTT

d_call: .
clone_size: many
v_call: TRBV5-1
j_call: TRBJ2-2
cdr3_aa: CASSAGHTNTGELFF
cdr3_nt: TGCGCCAGCAGCGCCGGACACACGAACACCGGGGAGCTGTTTTTT

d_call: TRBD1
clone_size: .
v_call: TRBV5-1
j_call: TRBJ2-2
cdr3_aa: CASSSRQGRYTGELFF
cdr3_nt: TGCGCCAGCAGCTCCCGACAGGGGAGATACACCGGGGAGCTGTTTTTT

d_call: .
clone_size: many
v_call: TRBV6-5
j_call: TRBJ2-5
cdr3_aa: CASSSPGVGQETQYF
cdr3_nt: TGTGCCAGCAGCTCACCCGGGGTAGGCCAAGAGACCCAGTACTTC

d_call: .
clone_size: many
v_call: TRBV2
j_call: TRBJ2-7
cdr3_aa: CASSERRDRSTYF
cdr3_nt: TGTGCCAGCAGTGAAAGGAGGGACAGAAGTACGTACTTC

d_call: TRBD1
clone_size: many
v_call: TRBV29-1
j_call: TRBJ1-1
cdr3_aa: CSVEQTGGTEAFF
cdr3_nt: TGCAGCGTTGAACAAACAGGGGGCACTGAAGCTTTCTTT

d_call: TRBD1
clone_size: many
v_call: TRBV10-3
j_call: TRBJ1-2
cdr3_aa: CAISPQQGEGYTF
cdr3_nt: TGTGCCATCAGCCCTCAACAGGGGGAAGGCTACACCTTC

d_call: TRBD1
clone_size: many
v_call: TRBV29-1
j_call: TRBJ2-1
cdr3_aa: CSVIGDREHNEQFF
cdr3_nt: TGCAGCGTTATTGGGGACAGGGAACACAATGAGCAGTTCTTC

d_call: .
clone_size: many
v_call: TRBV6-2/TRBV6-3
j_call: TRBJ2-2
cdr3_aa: CASRSGPGELFF
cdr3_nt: TGTGCCAGCAGGTCAGGCCCCGGGGAGCTGTTTTTT

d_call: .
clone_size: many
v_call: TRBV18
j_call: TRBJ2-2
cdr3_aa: CASSPLIPGTNTGELFF
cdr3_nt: TGTGCCAGCTCACCACTTATTCCGGGGACGAACACCGGGGAGCTGTTTTTT

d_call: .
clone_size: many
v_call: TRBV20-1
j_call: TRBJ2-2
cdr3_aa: CSARDFTTGELFF
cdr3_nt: TGCAGTGCTAGAGATTTTACCACCGGGGAGCTGTTTTTT

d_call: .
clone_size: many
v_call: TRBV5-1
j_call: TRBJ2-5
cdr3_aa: CASSVTGETQYF
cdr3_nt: TGCGCCAGCAGTGTAACGGGGGAGACCCAGTACTTC

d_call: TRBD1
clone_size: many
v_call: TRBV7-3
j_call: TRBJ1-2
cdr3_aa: CASSSGQGGGYTF
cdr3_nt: TGTGCCAGCAGCTCCGGACAGGGTGGAGGCTACACCTTC

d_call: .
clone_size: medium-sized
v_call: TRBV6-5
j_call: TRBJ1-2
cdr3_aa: CASSRQGYGYTF
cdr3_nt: TGTGCCAGCAGTCGCCAGGGATATGGCTACACCTTC

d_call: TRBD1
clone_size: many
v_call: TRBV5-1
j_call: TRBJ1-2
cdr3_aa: CASSGGQGAHGYTF
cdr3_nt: TGCGCCAGCAGCGGGGGACAGGGGGCTCATGGCTACACCTTC

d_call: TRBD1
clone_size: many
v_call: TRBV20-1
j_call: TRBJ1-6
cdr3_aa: CSAPTGGLNSPLHF
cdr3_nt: TGCAGTGCTCCGACAGGGGGCCTTAATTCACCCCTCCACTTT

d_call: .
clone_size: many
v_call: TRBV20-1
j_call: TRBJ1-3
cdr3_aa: CSARMGGSGNTIYF
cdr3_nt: TGCAGTGCCCGGATGGGAGGGTCTGGAAACACCATATATTTT

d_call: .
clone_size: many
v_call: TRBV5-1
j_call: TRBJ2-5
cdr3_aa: CASSHQETQYF
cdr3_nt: TGCGCCAGCAGCCACCAAGAGACCCAGTACTTC

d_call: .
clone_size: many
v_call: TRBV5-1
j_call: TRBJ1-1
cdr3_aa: CASSLMTVNTEAFF
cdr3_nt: TGCGCCAGCAGCCTAATGACGGTGAACACTGAAGCTTTCTTT